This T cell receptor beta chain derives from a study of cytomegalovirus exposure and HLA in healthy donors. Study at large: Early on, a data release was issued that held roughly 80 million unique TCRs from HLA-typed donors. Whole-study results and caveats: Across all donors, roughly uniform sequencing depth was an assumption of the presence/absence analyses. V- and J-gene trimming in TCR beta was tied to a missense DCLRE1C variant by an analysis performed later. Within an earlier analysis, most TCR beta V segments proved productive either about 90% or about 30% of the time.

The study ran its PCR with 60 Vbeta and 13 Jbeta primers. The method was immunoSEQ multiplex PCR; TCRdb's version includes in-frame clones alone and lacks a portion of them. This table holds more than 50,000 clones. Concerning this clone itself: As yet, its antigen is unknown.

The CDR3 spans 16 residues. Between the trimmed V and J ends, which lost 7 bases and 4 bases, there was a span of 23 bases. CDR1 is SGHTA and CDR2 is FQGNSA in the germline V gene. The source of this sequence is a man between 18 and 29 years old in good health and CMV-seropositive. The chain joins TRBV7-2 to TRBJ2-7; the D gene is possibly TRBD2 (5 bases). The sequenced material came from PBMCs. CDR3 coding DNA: TGTGCCAGCACCGCCCCGACGGGAATGGTGGTGTACGAGCAGTACTTC. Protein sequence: CASTAPTGMVVYEQYF.